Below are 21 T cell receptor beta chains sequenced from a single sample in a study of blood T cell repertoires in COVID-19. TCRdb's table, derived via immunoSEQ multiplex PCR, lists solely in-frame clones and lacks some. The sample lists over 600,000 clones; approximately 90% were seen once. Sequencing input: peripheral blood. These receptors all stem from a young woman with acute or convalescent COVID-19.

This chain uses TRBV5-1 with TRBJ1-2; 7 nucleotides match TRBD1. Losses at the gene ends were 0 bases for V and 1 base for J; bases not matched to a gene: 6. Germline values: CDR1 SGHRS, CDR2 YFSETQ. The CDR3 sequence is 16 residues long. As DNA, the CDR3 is TGCGCCAGCAGCTTGGATAGGGGGCCGGGTAACTATGGCTACACCTTC. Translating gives CASSLDRGPGNYGYTF.

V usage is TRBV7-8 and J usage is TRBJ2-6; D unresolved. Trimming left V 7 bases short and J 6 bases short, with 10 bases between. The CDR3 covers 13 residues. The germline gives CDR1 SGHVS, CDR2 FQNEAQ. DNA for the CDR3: TGTGCCAGCACCCCCACTGTGGCCAACGTCCTGACTTTC. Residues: CASTPTVANVLTF.

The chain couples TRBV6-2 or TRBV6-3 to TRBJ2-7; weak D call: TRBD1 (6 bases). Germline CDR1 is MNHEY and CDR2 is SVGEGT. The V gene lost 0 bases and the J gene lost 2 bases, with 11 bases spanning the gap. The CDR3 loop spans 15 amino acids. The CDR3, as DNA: TGTGCCAGCAGTTACTCTGCAGGGGAGCCCTACGAGCAGTACTTC. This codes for CASSYSAGEPYEQYF.

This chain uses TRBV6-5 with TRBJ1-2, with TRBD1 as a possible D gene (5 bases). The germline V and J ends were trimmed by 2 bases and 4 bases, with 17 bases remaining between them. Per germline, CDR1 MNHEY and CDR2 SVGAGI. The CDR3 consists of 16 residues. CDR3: CASSYRQGGMGYGYTF. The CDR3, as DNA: TGTGCCAGCAGTTACCGGCAGGGAGGGATGGGCTATGGCTACACCTTC.

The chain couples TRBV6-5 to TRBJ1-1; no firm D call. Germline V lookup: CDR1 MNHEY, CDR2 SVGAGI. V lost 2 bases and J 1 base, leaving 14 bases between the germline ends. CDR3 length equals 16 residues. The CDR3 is CASSYSVRRGNTEAFF. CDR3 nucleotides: TGTGCCAGCAGTTACAGTGTGAGGCGGGGGAACACTGAAGCTTTCTTT.

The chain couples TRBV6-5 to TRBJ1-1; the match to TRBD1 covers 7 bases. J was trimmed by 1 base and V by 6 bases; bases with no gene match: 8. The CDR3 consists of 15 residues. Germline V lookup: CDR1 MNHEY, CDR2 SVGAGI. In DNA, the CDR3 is TGTGCCAGCAGCGGGACAGCGCCTCCGAACACTGAAGCTTTCTTT. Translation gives CASSGTAPPNTEAFF.

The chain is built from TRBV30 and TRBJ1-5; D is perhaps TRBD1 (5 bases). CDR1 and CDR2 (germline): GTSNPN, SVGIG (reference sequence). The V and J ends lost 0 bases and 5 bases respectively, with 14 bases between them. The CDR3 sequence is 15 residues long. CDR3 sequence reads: CAWSVRNRPDQPQHF. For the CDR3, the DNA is TGTGCCTGGAGTGTACGGAACAGGCCTGATCAGCCCCAGCATTTT.

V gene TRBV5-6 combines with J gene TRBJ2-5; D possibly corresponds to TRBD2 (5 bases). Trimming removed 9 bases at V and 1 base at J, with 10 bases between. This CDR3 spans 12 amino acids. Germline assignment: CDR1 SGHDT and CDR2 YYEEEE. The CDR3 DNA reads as TGTGCCAACGGGAACTTCCAAGAGACCCAGTACTTC. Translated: CANGNFQETQYF. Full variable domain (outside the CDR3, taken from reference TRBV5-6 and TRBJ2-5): DAGVTQSPTHLIKTRGQQVTLRCSPKSGHDTVSWYQQALGQGPQFIFQYYEEEERQRGNFPDRFSGHQFPNYSSELNVNALLLGDSALYLCANGNFQETQYFGPGTRLLVL.

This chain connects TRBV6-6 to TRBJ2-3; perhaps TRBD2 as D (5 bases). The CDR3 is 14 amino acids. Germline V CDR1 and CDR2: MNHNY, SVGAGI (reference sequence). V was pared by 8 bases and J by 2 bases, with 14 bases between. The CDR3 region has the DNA TGTGCCAGCCGGGAAGGGTATTACACAGATACGCAGTATTTT. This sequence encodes CASREGYYTDTQYF.

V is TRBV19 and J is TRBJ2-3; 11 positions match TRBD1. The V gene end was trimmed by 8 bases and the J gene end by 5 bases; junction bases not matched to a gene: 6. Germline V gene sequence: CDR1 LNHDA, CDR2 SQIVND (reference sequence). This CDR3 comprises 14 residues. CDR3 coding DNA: TGTGCCAGTCGCGGGGGACAGGGGGTAGATACGCAGTATTTT. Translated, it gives CASRGGQGVDTQYF.

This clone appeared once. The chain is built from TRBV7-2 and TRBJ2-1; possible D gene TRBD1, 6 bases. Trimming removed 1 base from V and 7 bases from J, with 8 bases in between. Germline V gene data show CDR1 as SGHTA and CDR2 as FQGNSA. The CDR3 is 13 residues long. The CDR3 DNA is TGTGCCAGCAGCTTAGACAGGGTGAATGAGCAGTTCTTC. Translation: CASSLDRVNEQFF.

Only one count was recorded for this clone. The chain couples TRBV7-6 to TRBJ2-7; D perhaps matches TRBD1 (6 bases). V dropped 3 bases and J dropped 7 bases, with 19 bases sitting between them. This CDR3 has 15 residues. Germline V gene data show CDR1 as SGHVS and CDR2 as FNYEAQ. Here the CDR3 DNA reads TGTGCCAGCAGCTTCTCACAGGGTTCGTTGGGGGAGCAGTACTTC. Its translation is CASSFSQGSLGEQYF.

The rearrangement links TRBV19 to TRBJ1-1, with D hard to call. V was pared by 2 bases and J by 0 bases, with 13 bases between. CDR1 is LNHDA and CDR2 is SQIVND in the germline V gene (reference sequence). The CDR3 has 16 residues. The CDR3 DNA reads TGTGCCAGTAGTATACTTGAGAGATCCATGAACACTGAAGCTTTCTTT. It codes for CASSILERSMNTEAFF.

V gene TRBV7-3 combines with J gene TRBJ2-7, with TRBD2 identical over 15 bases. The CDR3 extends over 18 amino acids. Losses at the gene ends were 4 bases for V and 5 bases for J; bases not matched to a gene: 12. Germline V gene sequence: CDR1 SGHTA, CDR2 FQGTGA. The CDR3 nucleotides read TGTGCCAGCAGCTCCACCCGGACTAGCGGGGGGGCGGTCCACGAGCAGTACTTC. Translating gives CASSSTRTSGGAVHEQYF.

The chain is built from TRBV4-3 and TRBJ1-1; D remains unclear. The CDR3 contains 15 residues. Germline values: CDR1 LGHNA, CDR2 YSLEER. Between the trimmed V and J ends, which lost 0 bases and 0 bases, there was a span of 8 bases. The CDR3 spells CASSQDPGMNTEAFF. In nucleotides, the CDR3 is TGCGCCAGCAGCCAAGATCCGGGTATGAACACTGAAGCTTTCTTT.

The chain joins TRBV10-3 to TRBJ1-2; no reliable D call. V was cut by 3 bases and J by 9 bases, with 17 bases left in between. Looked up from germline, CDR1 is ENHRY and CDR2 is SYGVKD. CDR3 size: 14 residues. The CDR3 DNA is TGTGCCATCAGTGATTGGCGGACGGGAGTGAGCTACACCTTC. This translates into CAISDWRTGVSYTF.

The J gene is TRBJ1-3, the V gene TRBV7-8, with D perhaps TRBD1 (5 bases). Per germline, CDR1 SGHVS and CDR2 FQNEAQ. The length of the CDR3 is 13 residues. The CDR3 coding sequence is TGTGCGGCCGGGGGTGAGGGAGGAAACACCATATATTTT. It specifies CAAGGEGGNTIYF.

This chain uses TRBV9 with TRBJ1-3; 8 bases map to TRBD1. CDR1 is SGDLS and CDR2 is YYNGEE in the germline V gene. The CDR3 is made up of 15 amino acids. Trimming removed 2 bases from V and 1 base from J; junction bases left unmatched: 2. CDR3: CASSVDRASGNTIYF. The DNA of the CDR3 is TGTGCCAGCAGCGTGGACAGGGCGTCTGGAAACACCATATATTTT.

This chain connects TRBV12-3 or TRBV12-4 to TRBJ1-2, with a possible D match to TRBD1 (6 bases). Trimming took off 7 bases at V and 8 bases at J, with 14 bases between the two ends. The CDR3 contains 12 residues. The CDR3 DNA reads TGTGCCAGCACCCGGGGGGCAGAGGGCTACACCTTC. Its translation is CASTRGAEGYTF.

This CDR3 reads CASSFPSGGSQFF. The CDR3 DNA follows: TGTGCCAGCAGCTTCCCTAGCGGGGGGTCGCAGTTCTTC. The chain joins TRBV5-4 to TRBJ2-1, with 11 bases that match TRBD2. The junction had 4 bases not matched to a gene; V was cut back by 2 bases and J by 12 bases. The CDR3 has 13 residues. Germline V gene data show CDR1 as SGHNT and CDR2 as YYREEE (reference sequence). The whole variable domain, remainder taken from reference TRBV5-4 and TRBJ2-1, is ETGVTQSPTHLIKTRGQQVTLRCSSQSGHNTVSWYQQALGQGPQFIFQYYREEENGRGNFPPRFSGLQFPNYSSELNVNALELDDSALYLCASSFPSGGSQFFGPGTRLTVL.

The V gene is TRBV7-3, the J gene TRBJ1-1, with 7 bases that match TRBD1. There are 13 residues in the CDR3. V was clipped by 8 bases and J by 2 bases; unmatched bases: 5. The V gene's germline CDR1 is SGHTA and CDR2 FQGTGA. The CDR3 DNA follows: TGTGCCAGCGGGGCAGGGGGAAACACTGAAGCTTTCTTT. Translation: CASGAGGNTEAFF.